One and the same sample provided the 30 T cell receptor beta chains below, sequenced in a study of cytomegalovirus exposure and HLA in healthy donors. PCR involved 60 Vbeta and 13 Jbeta primers. Libraries were prepared by immunoSEQ multiplex PCR; TCRdb keeps only in-frame clonotypes and omits some of them. The table lists 190,000 or so clones, 70% to 85% of them singletons. Input material: PBMCs. The receptors shown here come from a boy aged 2 to 10 in good health and CMV-seronegative.

The rearrangement uses TRBV6-5 and TRBJ1-6; D is unclear. V lost 5 bases and J lost 2, with 10 bases in between. The V gene's germline CDR1 is MNHEY and CDR2 SVGAGI. The CDR3 has 15 residues. CDR3 DNA sequence: TGTGCCAGCAGTCGTAGGGAGACCTATAATTCACCCCTCCACTTT. The encoded protein is CASSRRETYNSPLHF.

The rearrangement uses TRBV19 and TRBJ2-3; 8 nucleotides align to TRBD2. CDR3 length: 10 residues. J was trimmed by 6 bases and V by 11 bases; bases with no gene match: 1. Germline V lookup: CDR1 LNHDA, CDR2 SQIVND (reference sequence). The CDR3 coding sequence is TGTGCCTGCGGGGGGGATACGCAGTATTTT. It yields the protein CACGGDTQYF. Based on the CDR3 plus reference TRBV19 and TRBJ2-3, the full variable domain is DGGITQSPKYLFRKEGQNVTLSCEQNLNHDAMYWYRQDPGQGLRLIYYSQIVNDFQKGDIAEGYSVSREKKESFPLTVTSAQKNPTAFYLCACGGDTQYFGPGTRLTVL.

The CDR3 here is CASTPDLYNEQFF. In DNA form, the CDR3 reads TGTGCCAGCACCCCGGACTTGTACAATGAGCAGTTCTTC. The V gene is TRBV6-5, the J gene TRBJ2-1; D is possibly TRBD2 (5 bases). Trimming stripped 7 bases from V and 4 bases from J, with 11 bases between. CDR1 and CDR2 from the germline V gene are MNHEY and SVGAGI. CDR3 length: 13 residues.

The genes are TRBV5-1 and TRBJ1-1, with 7 bases aligning to TRBD1. This CDR3 has 14 residues. Germline V gene sequence: CDR1 SGHRS, CDR2 YFSETQ. J was trimmed by 3 bases and V by 4 bases; bases with no gene match: 6. The CDR3 DNA sequence: TGCGCCAGCAGCCCTGACAGGGTGGACACTGAAGCTTTCTTT. Amino acids: CASSPDRVDTEAFF.

This clone turned up a few times. The rearrangement joins TRBV7-9 to TRBJ1-6; D not resolved. V dropped 0 bases and J dropped 7 bases, with 10 bases sitting between them. This CDR3 has 15 residues. Germline-derived CDR1 and CDR2 are SEHNR and FQNEAQ (reference sequence). CDR3 sequence: CASSLARSVNSPLHF. As DNA, the CDR3 is TGTGCCAGCAGCTTAGCCAGATCAGTGAATTCACCCCTCCACTTT.

The chain combines TRBV10-3 with TRBJ2-1, with 9 positions matching TRBD2. Per the germline V gene, CDR1 is ENHRY and CDR2 is SYGVKD. V lost 0 bases, J lost 0 bases, and 12 bases stayed unmatched. This CDR3 spans 20 amino acids. The CDR3 protein is CAISESTRAGGLGSYNEQFF. The CDR3 coding sequence is TGTGCCATCAGTGAGTCGACTCGGGCGGGGGGGCTCGGCTCCTACAATGAGCAGTTCTTC.

The rearrangement uses TRBV10-3 and TRBJ2-7, with 9 bases fitting TRBD1. Germline CDR1 is ENHRY and CDR2 is SYGVKD. The CDR3 has 17 amino acids. J was trimmed by 5 bases and V by 0 bases; bases with no gene match: 11. CDR3 amino acids: CAISESKRGQGRDEQYF. The CDR3 nucleotides read TGTGCCATCAGTGAGTCGAAACGGGGACAGGGTAGAGACGAGCAGTACTTC.

The rearrangement uses TRBV7-6 and TRBJ1-3; 7 bases agree with TRBD1. Germline V gene data show CDR1 as SGHVS and CDR2 as FNYEAQ. The CDR3 loop spans 15 amino acids. With 1 base clipped from V and 3 bases from J, the junction kept 3 bases outside the gene matches. In DNA, the CDR3 is TGTGCCAGCAGCTTAGAGGGACAGCGTGGAAACACCATATATTTT. Amino acids: CASSLEGQRGNTIYF.

The J gene is TRBJ2-3, the V gene TRBV27; D is unclear. Trimming stripped 3 bases from V and 4 bases from J, with 11 bases between. CDR3 length: 14 residues. Germline values: CDR1 MNHEY, CDR2 SMNVEV (reference sequence). The DNA for the CDR3 is TGTGCCAGCAGTTTGTTGCAGTCGCCAGATACGCAGTATTTT. Translated: CASSLLQSPDTQYF.

This clone was seen once. V gene TRBV6-6 combines with J gene TRBJ2-7; weak D call: TRBD2 (5 bases). The CDR3 has 11 residues. CDR1 is MNHNY and CDR2 is SVGAGI in the germline V gene (reference sequence). Trimming removed 8 bases from V and 6 bases from J, with 11 bases in between. This CDR3 reads CASDAAGEQYF. The CDR3 nucleotides are TGTGCCAGCGACGCCGCGGGCGAGCAGTACTTC.

The rearrangement links TRBV6-5 to TRBJ2-1, with TRBD1 matching 9 bases. CDR3 length: 15 residues. The V segment lost 0 bases and the J segment 12 bases; nucleotides outside the gene matches: 9. Germline V gene lookup returns CDR1 MNHEY and CDR2 SVGAGI. CDR3 in DNA: TGTGCCAGCAGTTACTCGGGACAGGGAGGTTATGGGCAGTTCTTC. As protein: CASSYSGQGGYGQFF.

The V call is TRBV7-6, the J call TRBJ1-3, with 7 nucleotides matching TRBD1. The CDR3 totals 14 residues. Looked up from germline, CDR1 is SGHVS and CDR2 is FNYEAQ. The trim removed 4 bases at V and 3 bases at J, leaving 3 bases unmatched. The CDR3 loop reads CASSSPGGGNTIYF. CDR3 nucleotide sequence: TGTGCCAGCAGCTCACCAGGGGGTGGAAACACCATATATTTT.

The chain carries TRBV7-9 and TRBJ1-1; 9 bases match TRBD1. J lost 5 bases, V lost 2 bases, and 6 bases had no gene match. From germline, CDR1 is SEHNR and CDR2 FQNEAQ (reference sequence). The length of the CDR3 is 15 residues. CDR3 region: CASSLNRGLETEAFF. As DNA, the CDR3 is TGTGCCAGCAGCTTAAACAGGGGGCTGGAGACTGAAGCTTTCTTT.

The chain recombines TRBV21-1 with TRBJ1-2; the D call in the table, TRBD1, was not verified against the DNA. TRBV21-1 is reported as a pseudogene. This CDR3 has 19 residues. CDR3 bases: TGTGCCAGCAGCAAAGACCCCAGGATTACGGGACAGTCTAACTATGGCTACACCTTC. It translates to CASSKDPRITGQSNYGYTF.

V usage is TRBV15 and J usage is TRBJ1-5; TRBD1 is a possible D gene (6 bases). The germline gives CDR1 LNHNV, CDR2 YYDKDF (reference sequence). There are 14 residues in the CDR3. V was trimmed by 4 bases and J by 8 bases, leaving 15 bases between them. The CDR3 DNA sequence: TGTGCCACCAGCAACCACAGGGAGTTAAAGCCCCAGCATTTT. Translation gives CATSNHRELKPQHF.

The gene calls are TRBV7-8 and TRBJ2-7; 7 positions match TRBD2. Losses at the gene ends were 5 bases for V and 3 bases for J; bases not matched to a gene: 7. Germline V gene sequence: CDR1 SGHVS, CDR2 FQNEAQ. CDR3 length equals 14 residues. CDR3 nucleotide sequence: TGTGCCAGCAGCCGAAGCGGGACCTACTACGAGCAGTACTTC. This translates into CASSRSGTYYEQYF.

This clone occurred a few times. The rearrangement uses TRBV6-6 and TRBJ1-2, with D tentatively TRBD1 (6 bases). The CDR3 sequence is 14 residues long. V was pared by 7 bases and J by 8 bases, with 20 bases between. Germline values: CDR1 MNHNY, CDR2 SVGAGI (reference sequence). The CDR3 sequence: CASIPLGGRGGYTF. Here the CDR3 DNA reads TGTGCCAGCATTCCCTTGGGGGGGCGAGGAGGCTACACCTTC.

This clone has just one count. The rearrangement uses TRBV7-6 and TRBJ2-5, with 10 bases matching TRBD2. V lost 6 bases to trimming and J lost 6 bases; unmatched junction nucleotides: 22. This CDR3 contains 19 residues. Germline V gene lookup returns CDR1 SGHVS and CDR2 FNYEAQ. CDR3 amino acids: CASSSHPRAGGPIGKTQYF. DNA for the CDR3: TGTGCCAGCAGTTCTCACCCTCGAGCGGGGGGGCCCATCGGAAAGACCCAGTACTTC.

The chain has TRBV6-6 and TRBJ2-3, with 10 bases that match TRBD2. This CDR3 is built from 16 residues. Trimming at V came to 7 bases and at J to 6 bases, leaving 13 bases not matched to a gene. Looked up from germline, CDR1 is MNHNY and CDR2 is SVGAGI (reference sequence). The CDR3, as DNA: TGTGCCAGCAACCAAGTGACTAGCGGGTACCCGGATACGCAGTATTTT. It specifies CASNQVTSGYPDTQYF.

The chain uses TRBV4-2 and TRBJ1-6; D not resolved. The V and J ends lost 1 base and 1 base respectively, with 5 bases between them. The CDR3 is made up of 15 amino acids. CDR1 is LGHNA, CDR2 YNFKEQ, per germline. Here the CDR3 reads CASSQGVSYNSPLHF. CDR3 nucleotide sequence: TGTGCCAGCAGCCAAGGAGTTTCCTATAATTCACCCCTCCACTTT.

The chain is built from TRBV5-6 and TRBJ1-1; 7 bases agree with TRBD1. This CDR3 has 15 amino acids. CDR1 and CDR2 from the germline V gene are SGHDT and YYEEEE. V shed 4 bases and J 11 bases; nucleotides not matched to a gene: 17. The CDR3 DNA is TGTGCCAGCAGCCGGGGTGGGACAGTGGGAATTAAGGCTTTCTTT. Protein sequence: CASSRGGTVGIKAFF.

The rearrangement uses TRBV5-5 and TRBJ1-1, with D maybe TRBD1 (6 bases). The CDR3 contains 12 residues. The germline V gene encodes CDR1 SGHKS and CDR2 YYEKEE (reference sequence). The V end was cut by 7 bases, the J end by 7 bases, with 14 bases between. CDR3 region: CASSRTVFEAFF. Here the CDR3 DNA reads TGTGCCAGCTCGCGGACAGTTTTTGAAGCTTTCTTT. Drawing the rest from reference TRBV5-5 and TRBJ1-1, the complete variable domain is DAGVTQSPTHLIKTRGQQVTLRCSPISGHKSVSWYQQVLGQGPQFIFQYYEKEERGRGNFPDRFSARQFPNYSSELNVNALLLGDSALYLCASSRTVFEAFFGQGTRLTVV.

The rearrangement links TRBV10-3 to TRBJ1-4, with 7 positions matching TRBD1. This CDR3 contains 13 residues. CDR1 and CDR2 (germline): ENHRY, SYGVKD. Trimming removed 10 bases from V and 5 bases from J; junction bases left unmatched: 7. For the CDR3, the DNA is TGTGCCAACTCCGGGACAGCGAATGAAAAACTGTTTTTT. Translated, it gives CANSGTANEKLFF.

In this sample, this clone turned up a few times. The gene calls are TRBV7-2 and TRBJ2-5; 16 nucleotides line up with TRBD2. The CDR3 consists of 18 residues. Per germline, CDR1 SGHTA and CDR2 FQGNSA. Germline trimming cut 5 bases from V and 5 bases from J; bases unmatched to any gene: 11. The CDR3 DNA is TGTGCCAGCAGCCGCGGAACGGGACTAGCGGGGGGGCTGGAGACCCAGTACTTC. It yields the protein CASSRGTGLAGGLETQYF.

The chain recombines TRBV2 with TRBJ2-1; 7 bases match TRBD1. The trim removed 8 bases at V and 3 bases at J, leaving 4 bases unmatched. The CDR3 spans 13 residues. Per the germline V gene, CDR1 is SNHLY and CDR2 is FYNNEI. In nucleotides, the CDR3 is TGTGCCAGCGACGGACAGGTCTACAATGAGCAGTTCTTC. Amino acid sequence: CASDGQVYNEQFF.

The chain employs TRBV25-1 and TRBJ2-5, with a tentative D call TRBD1 (6 bases). The DNA end is more similar to TRBJ2-7, so the J call may be wrong. CDR3 length: 13 amino acids. Germline V CDR1 and CDR2: MGHDK, SYGVNS. CDR3: CASLTGPTYEQYF. CDR3 sequence (DNA): TGTGCCAGCCTGACAGGCCCTACCTACGAGCAGTACTTC.

The CDR3 DNA is TGTGCCAGCAGCCTCGGCCAGCTGGGCAGGAAGGCTGAAGCTTTCTTT. This codes for CASSLGQLGRKAEAFF. The chain carries TRBV4-2 and TRBJ1-1; D remains unclear. This CDR3 comprises 16 residues. The germline V and J ends were trimmed by 4 bases and 6 bases, with 21 bases remaining between them. Germline CDR1 and CDR2: LGHNA and YNFKEQ.

This clone was counted a single time. The chain uses TRBV6-4 and TRBJ1-5; no definite D call. Trimming stripped 5 bases from V and 5 bases from J, with 7 bases between. CDR3 size: 12 residues. Germline CDR1 reads MRHNA; CDR2 reads SNTAGT. CDR3 loop: CASSWSDQPQHF. As DNA, the CDR3 is TGTGCCAGCAGTTGGAGCGATCAGCCCCAGCATTTT.

The chain joins TRBV7-9 to TRBJ1-4, with 10 nucleotides matching TRBD1. J lost 8 bases, V lost 4 bases, and 4 bases had no gene match. The CDR3 covers 14 residues. CDR1 SEHNR and CDR2 FQNEAQ come from the germline V gene (reference sequence). This CDR3 is CASSSGTGEEKLFF. The CDR3 DNA reads TGTGCCAGCAGCTCCGGGACAGGGGAGGAAAAACTGTTTTTT. Together with reference TRBV7-9 and TRBJ1-4, the CDR3 gives the full variable domain: DTGVSQNPRHKITKRGQNVTFRCDPISEHNRLYWYRQTLGQGPEFLTYFQNEAQLEKSRLLSDRFSAERPKGSFSTLEIQRTEQGDSAMYLCASSSGTGEEKLFFGSGTQLSVL.

The chain carries TRBV11-3 and TRBJ2-2; 8 bases line up with TRBD1. Trimming at V came to 6 bases and at J to 6 bases, leaving 9 bases not matched to a gene. Per germline, CDR1 SGHNT and CDR2 YENEEA. The CDR3 contains 15 residues. Here the CDR3 reads CASRDRDRNPGELFF. CDR3 nucleotides: TGTGCCAGCAGGGACCGGGACAGGAATCCCGGGGAGCTGTTTTTT.